The 9 T cell receptor beta chains given below trace back to one sample, sequenced in a study of T cell clones after liver transplantation (dated by TCRdb to between 2019 and 2020). To prepare the library, the immunoSEQ multiplex PCR assay was applied. In TCRdb, the immuneACCESS table is reduced to in-frame sequences with V and J assigned. These tables do not hold every clone; where another copy was compared, an unresolved V gene accounts for under half, and the others remain unexplained. Across this sample there are 45,000 to 60,000 clones, with about two thirds seen only once. The ten largest make up approximately 2.6% of the sample. The sequences come from CD4+ T cells from blood, collected at the approximately 15-month timepoint. Source of these receptors: a human patient who received a liver transplant. It is possible that, after a transplant, some T cells come from the graft donor.

The rearrangement uses TRBV9 and TRBJ2-4, with 7 bases aligning to TRBD2. Germline loops: CDR1 SGDLS, CDR2 YYNGEE. The CDR3 has 14 amino acids. Trimming cost V 3 bases and J 8 bases; bases outside gene matches: 8. CDR3 loop: CASSARLARDIQYF. CDR3 nucleotides: TGTGCCAGCAGCGCACGACTAGCTAGAGACATTCAGTACTTC.

In DNA, the CDR3 is TGTGCCAGCTCACCATCCTTAACGGAAAACGAGCAGTACGTC. This sequence encodes CASSPSLTENEQYV. This chain links TRBV18 with TRBJ2-7, with D hard to call. This CDR3 is 14 amino acids long. The germline gives CDR1 KGHSH, CDR2 LQKENI. V shed 2 bases and J shed 5 bases, with 13 bases lying between them.

The CDR3 sequence: CASSYSGGGTSNEQFF. As DNA, the CDR3 is TGTGCCAGCAGTTACTCCGGCGGGGGGACTTCGAATGAGCAGTTCTTC. The chain couples TRBV6-5 to TRBJ2-1, with 8 bases identical to TRBD2. The CDR3 contains 16 residues. CDR1 and CDR2 from the germline V gene are MNHEY and SVGAGI. Trimming took 0 bases from V and 7 from J; bases not matched to a gene: 8.

The V and J genes are TRBV6-1 and TRBJ1-6, with D perhaps matching TRBD1 (6 bases). V was pared by 4 bases and J by 3 bases, with 10 bases between. The CDR3 totals 15 residues. Germline V gene sequence: CDR1 MNHNS, CDR2 SASEGT. The CDR3 DNA sequence: TGTGCCAGCAGTGTAGCGGACAGCTATAATTCACCCCTCCACTTT. Translation: CASSVADSYNSPLHF.

This chain links TRBV11-1 with TRBJ2-7; 8 nucleotides align to TRBD2. After removal of 5 bases from V and 8 bases from J, the junction contained 11 bases not matched to a gene. Germline CDR1 and CDR2: SGHAT and FQDESV (reference sequence). This CDR3 comprises 14 residues. The CDR3 reads CASSTTPTSEQQYF. In DNA form, the CDR3 reads TGTGCCAGCAGCACAACCCCGACTAGCGAGCAGCAGTACTTC.

The chain links TRBV19 to TRBJ1-6, with TRBD1 matching over 8 bases. This CDR3 region has 15 residues. Germline V lookup: CDR1 LNHDA, CDR2 SQIVND (reference sequence). V lost 0 bases and J lost 9; bases outside the gene matches: 4. The CDR3 region is CASSIEGTGRSPLHF. DNA for the CDR3: TGTGCCAGTAGTATAGAAGGGACAGGACGTTCACCCCTCCACTTT.

CDR3 nucleotide sequence: TGTGCCAGCAGCCAGGGACAGGGACTCGAGCAGTACGTC. This codes for CASSQGQGLEQYV. The J gene is TRBJ2-7, the V gene TRBV5-5, with TRBD1 matching 9 bases. The CDR3 spans 13 residues. Germline V gene data show CDR1 as SGHKS and CDR2 as YYEKEE (reference sequence). With 4 bases clipped from V and 6 bases from J, the junction kept 5 bases outside the gene matches.

The J gene is TRBJ1-1, the V gene TRBV7-2, with TRBD1 as a possible D gene (6 bases). In germline, CDR1 is SGHTA, CDR2 FQGNSA. The germline V and J ends were trimmed by 1 base and 8 bases, with 11 bases remaining between them. The CDR3 extends over 13 amino acids. CDR3: CASSLGRGAEAFF. In nucleotides, the CDR3 is TGTGCCAGCAGCTTAGGACGGGGGGCGGAAGCTTTCTTT.

The chain has TRBV7-9 and TRBJ2-3; D might be TRBD2 (5 bases). V was trimmed by 5 bases and J by 2 bases, leaving 8 bases between them. The CDR3 runs 13 residues. Germline V lookup: CDR1 SEHNR, CDR2 FQNEAQ (reference sequence). The CDR3 nucleotides are TGTGCCAGCAGCCTCCGGGACACAGATACGCAGTATTTT. Its protein is CASSLRDTDTQYF.